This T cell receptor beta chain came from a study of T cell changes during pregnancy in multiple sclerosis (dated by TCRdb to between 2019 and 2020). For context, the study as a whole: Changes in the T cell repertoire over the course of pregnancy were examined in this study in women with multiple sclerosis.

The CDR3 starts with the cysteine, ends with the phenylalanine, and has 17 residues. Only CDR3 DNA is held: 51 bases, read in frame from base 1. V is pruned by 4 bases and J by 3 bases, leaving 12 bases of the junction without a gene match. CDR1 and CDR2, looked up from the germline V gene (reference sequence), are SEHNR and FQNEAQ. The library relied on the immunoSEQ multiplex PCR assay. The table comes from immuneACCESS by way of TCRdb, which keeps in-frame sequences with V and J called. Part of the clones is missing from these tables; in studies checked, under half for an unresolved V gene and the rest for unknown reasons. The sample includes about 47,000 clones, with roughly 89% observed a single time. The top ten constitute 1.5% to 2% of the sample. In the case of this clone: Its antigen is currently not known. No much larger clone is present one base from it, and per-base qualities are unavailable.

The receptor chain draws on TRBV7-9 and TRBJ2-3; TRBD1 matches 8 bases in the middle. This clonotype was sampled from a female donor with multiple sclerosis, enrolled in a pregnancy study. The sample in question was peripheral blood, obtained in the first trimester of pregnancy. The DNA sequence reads TGTGCCAGCAGCTCCAGAGGCCGGGACAGGATAACAGATACGCAGTATTTT. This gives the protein CASSSRGRDRITDTQYF.